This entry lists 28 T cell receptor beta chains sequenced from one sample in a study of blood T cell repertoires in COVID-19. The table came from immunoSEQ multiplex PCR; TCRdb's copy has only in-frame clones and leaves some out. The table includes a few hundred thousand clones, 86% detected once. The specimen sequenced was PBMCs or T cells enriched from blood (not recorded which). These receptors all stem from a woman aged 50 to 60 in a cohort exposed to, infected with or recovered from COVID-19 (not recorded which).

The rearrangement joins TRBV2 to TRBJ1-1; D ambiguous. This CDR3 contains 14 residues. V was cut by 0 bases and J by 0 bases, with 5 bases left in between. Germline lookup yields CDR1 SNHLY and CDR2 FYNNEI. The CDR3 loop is CASSEALVNTEAFF. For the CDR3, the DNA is TGTGCCAGCAGTGAAGCCCTAGTGAACACTGAAGCTTTCTTT.

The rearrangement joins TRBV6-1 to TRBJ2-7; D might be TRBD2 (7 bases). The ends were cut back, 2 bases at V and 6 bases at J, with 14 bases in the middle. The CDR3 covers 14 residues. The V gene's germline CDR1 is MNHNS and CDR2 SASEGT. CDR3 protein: CASSEWGGPLEQYF. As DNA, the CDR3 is TGTGCCAGCAGTGAATGGGGGGGCCCCCTCGAGCAGTACTTC.

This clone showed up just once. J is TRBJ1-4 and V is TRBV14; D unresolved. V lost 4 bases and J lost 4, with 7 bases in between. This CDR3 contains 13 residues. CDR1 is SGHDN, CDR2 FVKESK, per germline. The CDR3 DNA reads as TGTGCCAGCAGCCGAGCGATTAATGAAAAACTGTTTTTT. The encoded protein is CASSRAINEKLFF.

The CDR3 DNA reads as TGTGCCAGCAGCTTAGTGGTGGACAGGGCTTCACCCCTCCACTTT. Translated, it gives CASSLVVDRASPLHF. The chain links TRBV7-2 to TRBJ1-6; 8 nucleotides line up with TRBD1. The CDR3 is 15 residues long. Trimming cost V 1 base and J 9 bases; bases outside gene matches: 5. The germline V gene has CDR1 SGHTA and CDR2 FQGNSA.

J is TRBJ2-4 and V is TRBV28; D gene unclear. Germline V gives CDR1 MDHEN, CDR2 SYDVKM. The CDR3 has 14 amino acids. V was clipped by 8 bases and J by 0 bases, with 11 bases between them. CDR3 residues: CASLPSLAKNIQYF. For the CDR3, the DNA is TGTGCCAGCCTCCCCTCACTAGCCAAAAACATTCAGTACTTC.

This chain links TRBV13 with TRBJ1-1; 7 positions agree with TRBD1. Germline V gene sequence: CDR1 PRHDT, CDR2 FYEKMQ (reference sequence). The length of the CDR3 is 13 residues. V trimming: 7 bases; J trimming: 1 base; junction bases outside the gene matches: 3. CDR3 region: CASTRQGNTEAFF. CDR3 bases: TGTGCCAGCACAAGACAGGGGAACACTGAAGCTTTCTTT.

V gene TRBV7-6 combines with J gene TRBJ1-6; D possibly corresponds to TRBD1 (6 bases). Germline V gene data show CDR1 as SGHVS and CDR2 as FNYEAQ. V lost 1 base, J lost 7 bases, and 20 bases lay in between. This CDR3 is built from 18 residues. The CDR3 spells CASSLGGGARDKNSPLHF. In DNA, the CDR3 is TGTGCCAGCAGCTTAGGTGGGGGGGCCAGGGACAAAAATTCACCCCTCCACTTT.

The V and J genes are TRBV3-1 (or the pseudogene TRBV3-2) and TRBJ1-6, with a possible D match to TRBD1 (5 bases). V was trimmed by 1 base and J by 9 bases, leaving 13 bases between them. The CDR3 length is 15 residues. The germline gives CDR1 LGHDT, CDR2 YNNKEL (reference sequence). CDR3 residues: CASSQGRAGASPLHF. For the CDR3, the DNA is TGTGCCAGCAGCCAAGGGAGGGCCGGGGCTTCACCCCTCCACTTT.

Written as DNA, the CDR3 is TGCAGTGCTAGTGGGACGGACTTCGTCACCGGGGAGCTGTTTTTT. Protein sequence: CSASGTDFVTGELFF. The chain couples TRBV20-1 to TRBJ2-2, with D possibly called TRBD1 or TRBD2 (5 bases each). The CDR3 extends over 15 amino acids. Germline V lookup: CDR1 DFQATT, CDR2 SNEGSKA (reference sequence). Deletions cut 3 bases from V and 4 bases from J, with 15 bases between.

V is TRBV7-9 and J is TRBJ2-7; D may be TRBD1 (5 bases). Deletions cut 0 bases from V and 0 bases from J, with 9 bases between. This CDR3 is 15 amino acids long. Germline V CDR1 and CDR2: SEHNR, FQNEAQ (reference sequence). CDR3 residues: CASSLAHTGSYEQYF. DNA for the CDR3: TGTGCCAGCAGCTTAGCGCATACAGGCTCCTACGAGCAGTACTTC.

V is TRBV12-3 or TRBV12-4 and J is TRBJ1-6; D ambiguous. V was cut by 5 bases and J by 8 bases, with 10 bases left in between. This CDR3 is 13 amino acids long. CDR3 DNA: TGTGCCAGCAGTCGAGGGAATTATTCACCCCTCCACTTT. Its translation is CASSRGNYSPLHF.

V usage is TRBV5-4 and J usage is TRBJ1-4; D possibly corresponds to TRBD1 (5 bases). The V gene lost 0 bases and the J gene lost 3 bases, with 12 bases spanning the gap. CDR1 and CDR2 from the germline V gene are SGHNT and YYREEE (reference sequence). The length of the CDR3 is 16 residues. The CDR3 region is CASSLGAETANEKLFF. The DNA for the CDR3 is TGTGCCAGCAGCTTGGGGGCGGAGACAGCTAATGAAAAACTGTTTTTT.

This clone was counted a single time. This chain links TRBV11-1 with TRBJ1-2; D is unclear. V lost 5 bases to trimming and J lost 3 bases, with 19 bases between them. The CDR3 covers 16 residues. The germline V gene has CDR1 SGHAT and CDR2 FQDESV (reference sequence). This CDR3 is CASSGGALTLDYGYTF. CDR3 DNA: TGTGCCAGCAGCGGAGGAGCCCTAACTTTGGACTATGGCTACACCTTC.

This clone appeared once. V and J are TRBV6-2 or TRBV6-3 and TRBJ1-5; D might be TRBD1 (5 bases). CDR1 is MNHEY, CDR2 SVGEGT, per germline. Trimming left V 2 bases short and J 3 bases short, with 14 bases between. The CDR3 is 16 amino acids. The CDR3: CASSYSPHRSNQPQHF. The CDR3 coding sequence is TGTGCCAGCAGTTACAGCCCCCACAGGTCCAATCAGCCCCAGCATTTT.

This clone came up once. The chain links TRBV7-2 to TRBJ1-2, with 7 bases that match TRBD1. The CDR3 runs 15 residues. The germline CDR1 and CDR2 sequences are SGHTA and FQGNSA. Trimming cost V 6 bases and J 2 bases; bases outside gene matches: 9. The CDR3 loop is CASRGSGGRNYGYTF. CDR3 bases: TGTGCCAGCAGAGGGTCAGGGGGTAGGAACTATGGCTACACCTTC. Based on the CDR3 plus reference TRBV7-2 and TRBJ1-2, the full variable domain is GAGVSQSPSNKVTEKGKDVELRCDPISGHTALYWYRQSLGQGLEFLIYFQGNSAPDKSGLPSDRFSAERTGGSVSTLTIQRTQQEDSAVYLCASRGSGGRNYGYTFGSGTRLTVV.

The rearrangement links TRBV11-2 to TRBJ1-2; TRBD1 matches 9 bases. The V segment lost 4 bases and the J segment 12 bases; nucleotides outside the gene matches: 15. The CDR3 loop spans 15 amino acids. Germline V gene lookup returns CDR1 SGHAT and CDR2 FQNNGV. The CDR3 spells CASSYQGGQGFLDTF. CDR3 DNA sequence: TGTGCCAGCAGCTACCAGGGGGGACAGGGTTTTTTGGACACCTTC.

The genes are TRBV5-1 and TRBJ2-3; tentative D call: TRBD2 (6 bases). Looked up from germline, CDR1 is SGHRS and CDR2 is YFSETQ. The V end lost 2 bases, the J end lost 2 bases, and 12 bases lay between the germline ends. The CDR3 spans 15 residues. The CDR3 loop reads CASSFYGGTTDTQYF. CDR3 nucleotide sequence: TGCGCCAGCAGCTTTTATGGGGGGACCACAGATACGCAGTATTTT.

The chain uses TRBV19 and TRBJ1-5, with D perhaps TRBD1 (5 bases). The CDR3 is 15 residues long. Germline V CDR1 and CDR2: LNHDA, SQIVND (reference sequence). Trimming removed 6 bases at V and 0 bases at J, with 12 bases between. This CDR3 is CASRREGDSNQPQHF. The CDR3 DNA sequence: TGTGCCAGTAGAAGAGAAGGGGATAGCAATCAGCCCCAGCATTTT.

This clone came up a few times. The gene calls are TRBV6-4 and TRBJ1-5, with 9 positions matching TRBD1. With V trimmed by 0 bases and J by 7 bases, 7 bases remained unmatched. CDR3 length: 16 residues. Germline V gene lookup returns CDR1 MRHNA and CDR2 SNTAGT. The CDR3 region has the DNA TGTGCCAGCAGTGACTCCGGGACAGGGAAGAAACAGCCCCAGCATTTT. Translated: CASSDSGTGKKQPQHF.

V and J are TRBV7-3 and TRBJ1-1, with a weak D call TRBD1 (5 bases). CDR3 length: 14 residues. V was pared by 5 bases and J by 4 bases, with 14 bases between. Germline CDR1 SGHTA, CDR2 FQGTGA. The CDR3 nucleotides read TGTGCCAGCAGCCGAAGCAGGGAATCCACTGAAGCTTTCTTT. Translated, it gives CASSRSRESTEAFF.

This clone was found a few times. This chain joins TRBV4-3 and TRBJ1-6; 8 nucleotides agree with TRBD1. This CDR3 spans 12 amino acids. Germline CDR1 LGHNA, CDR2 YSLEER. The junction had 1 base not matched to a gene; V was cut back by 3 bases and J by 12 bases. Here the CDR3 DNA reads TGCGCCAGCAGCCACAGGGGGCAACCCCTCCACTTT. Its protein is CASSHRGQPLHF.

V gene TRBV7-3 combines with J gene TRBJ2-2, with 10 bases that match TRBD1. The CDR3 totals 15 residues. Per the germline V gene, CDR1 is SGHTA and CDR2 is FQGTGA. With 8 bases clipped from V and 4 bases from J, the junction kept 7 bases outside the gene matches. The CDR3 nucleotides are TGTGCCAGCTCCGGGACAGGGGTTGGCACCGGGGAGCTGTTTTTT. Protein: CASSGTGVGTGELFF.

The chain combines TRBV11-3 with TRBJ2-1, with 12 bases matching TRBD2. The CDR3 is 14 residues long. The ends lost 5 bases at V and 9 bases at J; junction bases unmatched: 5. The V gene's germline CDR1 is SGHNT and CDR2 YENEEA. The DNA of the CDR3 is TGTGCCAGCAGCCGAACTAGCGGGGGGAGTGAGCAGTTCTTC. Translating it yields CASSRTSGGSEQFF.

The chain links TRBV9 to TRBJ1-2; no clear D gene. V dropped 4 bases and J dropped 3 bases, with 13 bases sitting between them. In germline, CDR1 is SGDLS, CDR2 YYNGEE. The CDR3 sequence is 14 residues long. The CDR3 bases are TGTGCCAGCAGCACCGGCCCCGCGGACTATGGCTACACCTTC. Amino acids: CASSTGPADYGYTF. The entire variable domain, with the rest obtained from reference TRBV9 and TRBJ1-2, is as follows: DSGVTQTPKHLITATGQRVTLRCSPRSGDLSVYWYQQSLDQGLQFLIQYYNGEERAKGNILERFSAQQFPDLHSELNLSSLELGDSALYFCASSTGPADYGYTFGSGTRLTVV.

The CDR3 here is CASSLQYNSPLHF. The CDR3 nucleotides read TGTGCCAGCAGTTTACAGTATAATTCACCCCTCCACTTT. This sequence joins TRBV6-2 or TRBV6-3 and TRBJ1-6; no firm D call. V gave up 4 bases and J gave up 4 bases, with 5 bases separating them. The CDR3 loop spans 13 amino acids. Germline V gene sequence: CDR1 MNHEY, CDR2 SVGEGT.

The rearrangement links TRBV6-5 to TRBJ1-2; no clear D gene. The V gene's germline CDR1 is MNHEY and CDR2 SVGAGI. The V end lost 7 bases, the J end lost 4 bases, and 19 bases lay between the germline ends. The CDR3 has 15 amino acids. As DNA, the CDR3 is TGTGCCAGCACCCCTTCTCTGGGAGATCGCTATGGCTACACCTTC. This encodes CASTPSLGDRYGYTF.

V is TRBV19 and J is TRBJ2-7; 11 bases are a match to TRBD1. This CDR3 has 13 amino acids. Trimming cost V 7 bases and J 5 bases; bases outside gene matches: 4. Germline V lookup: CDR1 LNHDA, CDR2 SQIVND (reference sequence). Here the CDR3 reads CASTDRGLDEQYF. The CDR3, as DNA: TGTGCCAGTACGGACAGGGGGCTAGACGAGCAGTACTTC.

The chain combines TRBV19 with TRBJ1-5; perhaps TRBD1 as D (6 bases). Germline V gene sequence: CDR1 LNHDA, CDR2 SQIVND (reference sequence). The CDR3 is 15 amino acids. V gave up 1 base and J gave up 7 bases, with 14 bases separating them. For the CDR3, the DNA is TGTGCCAGTAGTATAGCAAGGGGGGGGGCGCAGCCCCAGCATTTT. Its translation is CASSIARGGAQPQHF.